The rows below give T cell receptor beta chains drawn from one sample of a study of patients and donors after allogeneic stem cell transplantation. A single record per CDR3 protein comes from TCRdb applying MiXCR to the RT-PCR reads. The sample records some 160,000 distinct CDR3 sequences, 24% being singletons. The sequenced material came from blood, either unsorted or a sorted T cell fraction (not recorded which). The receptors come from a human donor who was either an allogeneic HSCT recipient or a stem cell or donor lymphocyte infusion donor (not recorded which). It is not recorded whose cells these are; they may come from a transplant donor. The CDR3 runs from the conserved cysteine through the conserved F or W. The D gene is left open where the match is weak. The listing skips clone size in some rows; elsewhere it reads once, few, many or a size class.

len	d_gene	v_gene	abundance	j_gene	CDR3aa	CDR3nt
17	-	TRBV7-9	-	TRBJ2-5	CASSFFGDGAQQETQYF	TGTGCCAGCAGCTTTTTCGGGGATGGAGCGCAGCAAGAGACCCAGTACTTC
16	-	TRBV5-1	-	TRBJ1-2	CASSLGVTDSGYGYTF	TGCGCCAGCAGCTTAGGTGTGACTGACAGTGGCTATGGCTACACCTTC
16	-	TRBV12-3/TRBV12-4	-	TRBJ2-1	CASSPTLGGAGNEQFF	TGTGCCAGCAGCCCCACCCTCGGGGGCGCAGGGAATGAGCAGTTCTTC
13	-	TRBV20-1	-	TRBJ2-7	CSARPGGVDEQYF	TGCAGTGCTAGACCCGGCGGGGTCGACGAGCAGTACTTC
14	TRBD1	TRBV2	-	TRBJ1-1	CASRNRGTDAEAFF	TGTGCCAGCAGGAACAGGGGAACGGATGCTGAAGCTTTCTTT
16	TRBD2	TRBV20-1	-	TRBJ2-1	CSARAPGLAGYNEQFF	TGCAGTGCTAGAGCCCCGGGACTAGCGGGGTACAATGAGCAGTTCTTC
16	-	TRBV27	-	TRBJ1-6	CDSKTGRSSYNSPLHF	TGTGACAGCAAAACCGGAAGGTCCTCCTATAATTCACCCCTCCACTTT
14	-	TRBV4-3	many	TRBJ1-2	CASSQLGKGYGYTF	TGCGCCAGCAGCCAACTGGGGAAGGGCTATGGCTACACCTTC
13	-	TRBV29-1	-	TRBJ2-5	CSVGGRGEETQYF	TGCAGCGTTGGAGGACGCGGAGAAGAGACCCAGTACTTC
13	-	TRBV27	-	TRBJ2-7	CASSYGQAYEQYF	TGTGCCAGCAGTTACGGGCAGGCCTACGAGCAGTACTTC
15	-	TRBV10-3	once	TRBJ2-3	CAIGLGITGTDTQYF	TGTGCCATCGGATTGGGTATTACGGGCACAGATACGCAGTATTTT
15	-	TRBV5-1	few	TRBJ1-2	CASSPGGNTNYGYTF	TGCGCCAGCAGCCCAGGAGGTAACACAAACTATGGCTACACCTTC
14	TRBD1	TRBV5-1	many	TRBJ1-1	CASSWGQGNTEAFF	TGCGCCAGCAGCTGGGGACAGGGGAACACTGAAGCTTTCTTT
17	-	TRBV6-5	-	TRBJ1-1	CASSYSLPGTPNTEAFF	TGTGCCAGCAGTTATTCTCTGCCAGGGACACCGAACACTGAAGCTTTCTTT
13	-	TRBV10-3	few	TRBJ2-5	CAISDSVQETQYF	TGTGCCATCAGTGACAGTGTCCAAGAGACCCAGTACTTC
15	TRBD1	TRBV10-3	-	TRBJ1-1	CAISDRDRRNTEAFF	TGTGCCATCAGTGACCGGGACAGGAGGAACACTGAAGCTTTCTTT
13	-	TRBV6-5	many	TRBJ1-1	CASSNPQNTEAFF	TGTGCCAGCAGTAACCCTCAGAACACTGAAGCTTTCTTT
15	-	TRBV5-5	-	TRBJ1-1	CASSGIGLGGTEAFF	TGTGCCAGCAGCGGGATCGGGCTGGGAGGCACTGAAGCTTTCTTT
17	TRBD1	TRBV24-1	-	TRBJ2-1	CATSDTPGQGSHNEQFF	TGTGCCACCAGTGATACGCCGGGACAGGGGTCTCACAATGAGCAGTTCTTC
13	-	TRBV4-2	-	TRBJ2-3	CASSQDEADTQYF	TGTGCCAGCAGCCAAGATGAGGCAGATACGCAGTATTTT
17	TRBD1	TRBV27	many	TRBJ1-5	CASSSLPTGVSNQPQHF	TGTGCCAGCAGTTCGCTCCCGACAGGGGTTTCTAATCAGCCCCAGCATTTT
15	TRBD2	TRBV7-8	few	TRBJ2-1	CASSSLAGGHNEQFF	TGTGCCAGCAGCTCACTAGCGGGAGGGCACAATGAGCAGTTCTTC
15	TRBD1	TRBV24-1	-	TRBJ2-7	CATSDSRTQGDEQYF	TGTGCCACCAGTGATTCACGGACTCAGGGGGACGAGCAGTACTTC